This is a list of T cell receptor beta chains from one sample in a study of blood T cell repertoires in COVID-19. TCRdb's copy holds only in-frame clones and misses some; the assay was immunoSEQ multiplex PCR. The sample lists 150,000 to 200,000 clones, roughly nine tenths seen once, with 15% to 20% in the top ten. The material sequenced was peripheral blood. These receptors all stem from a man aged 55 to 70 with active or convalescent COVID-19. Both conserved end residues are part of each CDR3. The D gene is left open where the match is weak. A clone size is listed for some rows: how often the clone was seen (once, few, many), or a class if it is expanded.

v_gene,j_gene,abundance,d_gene,CDR3nt,CDR3aa
TRBV7-6,TRBJ2-1,many,TRBD2,TGTGCCAGCAGCTTTGGCGGGAGCCTCTACAATGAGCAGTTCTTC,CASSFGGSLYNEQFF
TRBV2,TRBJ1-2,NA,TRBD1,TGTGCCAGCAGTGACGGCCAGGGGGCCTCCTTCTATGGCTACACCTTC,CASSDGQGASFYGYTF
TRBV29-1,TRBJ2-7,NA,NA,TGCAGCGTACCCGGGGGGCAGGATAGCTCCTACGAGCAGTACTTC,CSVPGGQDSSYEQYF
TRBV5-1,TRBJ1-2,NA,TRBD1,TGCGCCAGCAGCTTCACAGGGGAGGACTATGGCTACACCTTC,CASSFTGEDYGYTF
TRBV3-1/TRBV3-2,TRBJ2-2,NA,NA,TGTGCCAGCAGCCAAGGCGAGAGGGGGTGGTCCGACGGGGAGCTGTTTTTT,CASSQGERGWSDGELFF
TRBV12-3/TRBV12-4,TRBJ1-4,NA,NA,TGTGCCAGCAAGGACAGAGCCGAAAAACTGTTTTTT,CASKDRAEKLFF
TRBV5-1,TRBJ1-1,NA,NA,TGCGCCAGCAGACCTCAAACAAGGAACACTGAAGCTTTCTTT,CASRPQTRNTEAFF
TRBV6-5,TRBJ2-7,once,TRBD1,TGTGCCAGCAGAACGGGACAGGGGCCCACCTACGAGCAGTACTTC,CASRTGQGPTYEQYF
TRBV20-1,TRBJ2-7,NA,TRBD2,TGCAGTGCTAGTCCTACTAGCGGGAGTTCCTACGAGCAGTACTTC,CSASPTSGSSYEQYF
TRBV19,TRBJ1-1,once,NA,TGTGCCAGTAGCCCGGGACAACGGAACACTGAAGCTTTCTTT,CASSPGQRNTEAFF
TRBV2,TRBJ1-5,few,TRBD1,TGTGCCAGCGTGACAGGGAATAGCAATCAGCCCCAGCATTTT,CASVTGNSNQPQHF
TRBV28,TRBJ1-2,once,NA,TGTGCCAGCAGTCCCCCGGGTTACTATGGCTACACCTTC,CASSPPGYYGYTF
TRBV10-2,TRBJ2-7,NA,TRBD1,TGCGCCAGCAGTGACCCGCACAGGGGACCCTACGAGCAGTACTTC,CASSDPHRGPYEQYF
TRBV7-9,TRBJ2-2,NA,NA,TGTGCCAGCAGCTTAGTTGGTAGAAACACCGGGGAGCTGTTTTTT,CASSLVGRNTGELFF
TRBV4-2,TRBJ1-6,NA,NA,TGTGCCAGCAGCCTCAAAGGGGGAGAAAATTCACCCCTCCACTTT,CASSLKGGENSPLHF
TRBV6-6,TRBJ2-2,NA,TRBD1,TGTGCCAGCAGACTAGGACAGGGGACCGGGGAGCTGTTTTTT,CASRLGQGTGELFF
TRBV19,TRBJ1-5,once,TRBD1,TGTGCCAGTAGTGCACTCCGGGACAGGGGGCGGAATCAGCCCCAGCATTTT,CASSALRDRGRNQPQHF
TRBV11-2,TRBJ2-7,NA,TRBD1,TGTGCCAGCAGACCAGGAAGAGGGGGCAGGTACGAGCAGTACTTC,CASRPGRGGRYEQYF
TRBV7-2,TRBJ1-4,few,NA,TGTGCCAGCAGCTTCACAGGGCAATCGGGTGAAAAACTGTTTTTT,CASSFTGQSGEKLFF
TRBV3-1/TRBV3-2,TRBJ2-7,once,TRBD2,TGTGCCAGCAGCCAAGAGCTAGCGGCCTACGAGCAGTACTTC,CASSQELAAYEQYF
TRBV4-1,TRBJ1-4,NA,NA,TGCGCCAGCAGCCAAGCAGTGATAGGGGGAAAACTGTTTTTT,CASSQAVIGGKLFF
TRBV19,TRBJ2-2,NA,TRBD2,TGTGCCAGTAGTATACTAGCGGGACTAAACACCGGGGAGCTGTTTTTT,CASSILAGLNTGELFF
TRBV3-1/TRBV3-2,TRBJ2-7,once,NA,TGTGCCAGCAGCCAACAGGGGGGAGGCGAGCAGTACTTC,CASSQQGGGEQYF
TRBV25-1,TRBJ1-3,once,NA,TGTGCCAGCAGTGTCAGTTCTGGAAACACCATATATTTT,CASSVSSGNTIYF
TRBV5-6,TRBJ1-5,once,TRBD1,TGTGCCAGCAGCCCCAGACAGGGACGCAATCAGCCCCAGCATTTT,CASSPRQGRNQPQHF
TRBV19,TRBJ2-3,NA,TRBD1,TGTGCCAGTAGTAACACCGGGACAGGGGTGACAGATACGCAGTATTTT,CASSNTGTGVTDTQYF
TRBV5-6,TRBJ1-6,NA,NA,TGTGCCAGCAGCTTAACAGGTGTCTCCTATAATTCACCCCTCCACTTT,CASSLTGVSYNSPLHF
TRBV2,TRBJ1-6,NA,NA,TGTGCCAGCAGTGAAAGGGTGGGGGGTCTAAAGCGTAAACCCCTCCACTTT,CASSERVGGLKRKPLHF
TRBV3-1/TRBV3-2,TRBJ2-7,NA,TRBD2,TGTGCCAGCAGCCAGGCTAGCGGGAGGCACTCCTACGAGCAGTACTTC,CASSQASGRHSYEQYF
TRBV6-1,TRBJ2-1,NA,TRBD2,TGTGCCAGCAGTGAAATGCGGGGGGCCACCTACAATGAGCAGTTCTTC,CASSEMRGATYNEQFF
TRBV5-1,TRBJ2-5,NA,TRBD2,TGCGCCAGCAGCTTGGCGCTACTAGCGGGGGGCCCCCAAGAGACCCAGTACTTC,CASSLALLAGGPQETQYF
TRBV7-2,TRBJ1-4,NA,NA,TGTGCCAGCAGCTTGAGATCCGGGGAGTATGAAAAACTGTTTTTT,CASSLRSGEYEKLFF
TRBV3-1/TRBV3-2,TRBJ1-2,NA,TRBD1,TGTGCCAGCAGCTGGGACAGTTCTATGGGCTACACCTTC,CASSWDSSMGYTF